The clone carrying this T cell receptor beta chain occurred a few times. The data were taken from a study of T-cell reconstitution after alpha-beta-depleted transplantation in children. The TCRbeta library incorporated unique molecular identifiers. One entry per CDR3 protein, called by TCRdb with MiXCR from the PCR reads. The sample includes almost 500,000 distinct CDR3 sequences, 12% seen only once; the top ten take around 5.8%. Trimming took 4 bases from V and 4 from J; bases not matched to a gene: 6. This CDR3 region has 15 residues. Germline-derived CDR1 and CDR2 are SGHAT and FQDESV (reference sequence).

V usage is TRBV11-1 and J usage is TRBJ2-7, with 11 bases matching TRBD2. This specimen consisted of PBMCs from the stem cell graft donor, obtained from the stem cell graft. This clonotype originated in a human donor who donated a stem cell graft to a child with combined immunodeficiency. The DNA of the CDR3 is TGTGCCAGCAGCTCCTGGACTAGCGGGCCTTACGAGCAGTACTTC. It yields the protein CASSSWTSGPYEQYF.